The 3 T cell receptor beta chains below all came from one sample that was sequenced in a study of blood T cell repertoires in COVID-19. Produced via immunoSEQ multiplex PCR; TCRdb's table is partial and in-frame only. This sample yields 110,000 or so clones, of which 86% are seen a single time; approximately 7.2% belongs to the top ten. Sequences were obtained from peripheral blood. Receptors were obtained from a man in his 70s who had recovered from COVID-19.

This CDR3 reads CAISGGQPNTEAFF. In nucleotides, the CDR3 is TGTGCCATCAGCGGAGGACAGCCGAACACTGAAGCTTTCTTT. The gene calls are TRBV10-3 and TRBJ1-1, with a weak D call TRBD1 (6 bases). Germline CDR1 and CDR2: ENHRY and SYGVKD. Trimming shortened V by 6 bases and J by 1 base, and 12 bases separated the two germline ends. This CDR3 has 14 residues.

The CDR3, as DNA: TGTGCCAGTAGTCCCGGGACTAGCGGGAGTACGCAGTTCTTC. As protein: CASSPGTSGSTQFF. The chain links TRBV19 to TRBJ2-1; 14 nucleotides align to TRBD2. The CDR3 runs 14 residues. Looked up from germline, CDR1 is LNHDA and CDR2 is SQIVND (reference sequence). V lost 5 bases, J lost 12 bases, and 6 bases stayed unmatched.

The J gene is TRBJ2-3, the V gene TRBV9; D is possibly TRBD1 (6 bases). Trimming took 4 bases from V and 6 from J, leaving 18 bases between them. The CDR3 has 15 residues. Germline CDR1 reads SGDLS; CDR2 reads YYNGEE. CDR3: CASSPQQGLADTQYF. For the CDR3, the DNA is TGTGCCAGCAGCCCCCAGCAGGGGTTAGCGGATACGCAGTATTTT. Full variable domain (missing parts from reference TRBV9 and TRBJ2-3): DSGVTQTPKHLITATGQRVTLRCSPRSGDLSVYWYQQSLDQGLQFLIQYYNGEERAKGNILERFSAQQFPDLHSELNLSSLELGDSALYFCASSPQQGLADTQYFGPGTRLTVL.